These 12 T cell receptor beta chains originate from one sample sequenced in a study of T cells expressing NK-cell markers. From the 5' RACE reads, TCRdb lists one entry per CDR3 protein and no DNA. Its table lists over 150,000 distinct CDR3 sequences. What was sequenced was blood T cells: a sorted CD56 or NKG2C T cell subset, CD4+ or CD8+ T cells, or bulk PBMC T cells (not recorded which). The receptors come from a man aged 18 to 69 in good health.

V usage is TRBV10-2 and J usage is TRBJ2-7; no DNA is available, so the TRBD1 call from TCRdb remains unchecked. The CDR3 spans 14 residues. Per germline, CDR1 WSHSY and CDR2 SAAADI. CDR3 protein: CASSDVGRDYEQYF.

The CDR3 sequence is CASSLFGESQPQHF. The rearrangement joins TRBV5-6 to TRBJ1-5. From germline, CDR1 is SGHDT and CDR2 YYEEEE. There are 14 residues in the CDR3. Drawing the rest from reference TRBV5-6 and TRBJ1-5, the complete variable domain is DAGVTQSPTHLIKTRGQQVTLRCSPKSGHDTVSWYQQALGQGPQFIFQYYEEEERQRGNFPDRFSGHQFPNYSSELNVNALLLGDSALYLCASSLFGESQPQHFGDGTRLSIL.

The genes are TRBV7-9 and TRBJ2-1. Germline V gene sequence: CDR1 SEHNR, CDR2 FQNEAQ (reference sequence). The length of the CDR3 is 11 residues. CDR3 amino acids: CASSSQWEQFF.

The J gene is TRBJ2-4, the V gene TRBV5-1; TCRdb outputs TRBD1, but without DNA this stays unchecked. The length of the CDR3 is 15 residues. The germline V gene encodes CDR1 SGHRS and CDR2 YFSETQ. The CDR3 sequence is CASIISRGEKNIQYF.

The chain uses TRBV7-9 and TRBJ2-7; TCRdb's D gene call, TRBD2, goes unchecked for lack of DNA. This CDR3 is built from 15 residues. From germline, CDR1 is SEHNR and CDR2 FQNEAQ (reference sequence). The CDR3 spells CASSGLTSGPYEQYF.

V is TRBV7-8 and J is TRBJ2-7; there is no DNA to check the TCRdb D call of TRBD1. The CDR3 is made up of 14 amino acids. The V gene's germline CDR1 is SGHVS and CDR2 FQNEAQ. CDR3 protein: CASSLGTVYYEQYF. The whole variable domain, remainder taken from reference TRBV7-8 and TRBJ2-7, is GAGVSQSPRYKVAKRGQDVALRCDPISGHVSLFWYQQALGQGPEFLTYFQNEAQLDKSGLPSDRFFAERPEGSVSTLKIQRTQQEDSAVYLCASSLGTVYYEQYFGPGTRLTVT.

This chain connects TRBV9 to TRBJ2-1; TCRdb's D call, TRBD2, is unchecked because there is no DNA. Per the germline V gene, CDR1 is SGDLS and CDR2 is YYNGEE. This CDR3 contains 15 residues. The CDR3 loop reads CASSKGEGTSGEQFF. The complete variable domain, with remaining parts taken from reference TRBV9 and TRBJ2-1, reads DSGVTQTPKHLITATGQRVTLRCSPRSGDLSVYWYQQSLDQGLQFLIQYYNGEERAKGNILERFSAQQFPDLHSELNLSSLELGDSALYFCASSKGEGTSGEQFFGPGTRLTVL.

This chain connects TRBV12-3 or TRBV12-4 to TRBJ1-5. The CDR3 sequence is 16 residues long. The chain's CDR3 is CASSLAGEGRSQPQHF.

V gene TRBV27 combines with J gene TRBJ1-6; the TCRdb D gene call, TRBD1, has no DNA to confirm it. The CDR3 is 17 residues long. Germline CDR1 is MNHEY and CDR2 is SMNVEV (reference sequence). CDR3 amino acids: CASSLLAGTGFYSPLHF.

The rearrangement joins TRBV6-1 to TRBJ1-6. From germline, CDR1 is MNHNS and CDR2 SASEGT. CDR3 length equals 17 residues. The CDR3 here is CASSPQWGTAYNSPLHF.

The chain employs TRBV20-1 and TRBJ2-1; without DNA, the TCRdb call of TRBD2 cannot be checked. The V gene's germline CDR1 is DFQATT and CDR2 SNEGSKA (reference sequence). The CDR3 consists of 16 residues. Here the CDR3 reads CSANPYGAGEHNEQFF.

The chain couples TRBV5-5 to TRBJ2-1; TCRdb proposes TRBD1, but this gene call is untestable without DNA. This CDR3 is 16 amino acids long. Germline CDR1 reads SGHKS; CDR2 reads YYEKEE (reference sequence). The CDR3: CASRRDSWSSYNEQFF.